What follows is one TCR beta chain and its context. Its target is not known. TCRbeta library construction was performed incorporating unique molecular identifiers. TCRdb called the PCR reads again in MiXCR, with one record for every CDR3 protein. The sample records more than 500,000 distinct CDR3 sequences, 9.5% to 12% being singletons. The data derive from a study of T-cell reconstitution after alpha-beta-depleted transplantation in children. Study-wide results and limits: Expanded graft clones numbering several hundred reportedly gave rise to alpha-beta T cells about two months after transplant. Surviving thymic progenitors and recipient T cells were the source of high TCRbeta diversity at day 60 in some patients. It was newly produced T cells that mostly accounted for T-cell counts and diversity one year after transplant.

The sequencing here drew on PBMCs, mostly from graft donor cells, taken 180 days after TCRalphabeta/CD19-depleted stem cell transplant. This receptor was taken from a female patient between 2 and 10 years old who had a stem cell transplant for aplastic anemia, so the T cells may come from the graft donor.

The chain's CDR3 is CASSMRTGAGNTIYF. CDR3 DNA sequence: TGTGCCAGCAGTATGAGGACAGGAGCTGGAAACACCATATATTTT. The J gene is TRBJ1-3, the V gene TRBV4-2; 7 bases map to TRBD1. Losses at the gene ends were 6 bases for V and 2 bases for J; bases not matched to a gene: 7. The length of the CDR3 is 15 residues. Germline values: CDR1 LGHNA, CDR2 YNFKEQ.